This T cell receptor beta chain stems from a study of T cells in localized non-small cell lung cancer (dated by TCRdb to the early 2020s). Looking at the study overall: The study analyzed T cell repertoires of under 250 early-stage NSCLC patients, comparing tumors and uninvolved tumor-adjacent lungs. Of the NSCLC patients, 129 were male and approximately 100 were female, and the mean age was approximately 66 years. The cohort consisted of 200 to 300 treatment-naive NSCLC patients whose localized lung tumors had been resected.

The immunoSEQ Assay was used to sequence TCR beta CDR3 regions from DNA. Processing in the source paper ran as follows. T cell density was computed as TCR beta template counts normalized to usable DNA estimated by amplifying housekeeping genes. The preseqR package was used to estimate richness by extrapolating to 400,000 templates for PBMC samples and to 120,000 templates for tissue samples. Clonality was defined by subtracting Pielou's evenness from one. To identify tissue-enriched TCRs, differential abundance testing was run on productive amino-acid clonotypes with a minimum total count of 5 and an alpha of 0.1. The Jaccard Index and the Morisita Overlap Index were used to measure repertoire overlap between compartments. GLIPH clustered TCR beta CDR3s with public tetramer-defined viral CDR3s; viral motifs required at least three viral sequences plus V-gene enrichment. TCRdb took this table from immuneACCESS and kept in-frame rearrangements with V and J called. Such tables lack part of the clones; where checked against another copy, unresolved V genes explain under half of the gap, and the rest is unexplained. The DNA was the basis for D and trimming; V, J and clone size are from that table. Within this sample are 90,000 to 95,000 clones, with approximately 91% of them counted one time only. Together, the top ten hold 4.1% of the sample.

At diagnosis, tumor, uninvolved tumor-adjacent lung and peripheral blood were collected and then preserved as a mix of FFPE and fresh-frozen material. For TCR repertoire profiling, blood samples were analyzed in the form of peripheral blood mononuclear cells. The paper as a whole reports these results and caveats: Because multi-region tumor sequencing was not done, intratumor heterogeneity could not be ruled out. Because the study design was exploratory, TCR variables were selected using unadjusted p-values without false-discovery rate correction. The highest T cell clonality was observed in uninvolved tumor-adjacent lung, where clonality exceeded that of tumor, suggesting that antigenic responses were more focused in uninvolved tumor-adjacent lung. Of the top 100 tumor clones, a median of roughly 57 were detected in paired uninvolved adjacent lung; under 30 were also among that lung's top 100. Longer overall survival was associated with higher blood T cell density, whereas shorter survival was associated with higher adjacent-lung clonality.

In the case of this clone: The antigen it recognizes is unknown. No per-base quality is available; no much larger clone lies one base away.

Sequencing used PBMCs, obtained before any cancer treatment. This TCR was recovered from a woman aged 35 to 70 with stage II squamous cell lung carcinoma.

The DNA sequence follows: TGTGCCAGCAGTGAAGTGGGATATAACACTGAAGCTTTCTTT. It translates to CASSEVGYNTEAFF. Recombination joined TRBV2 with TRBJ1-1; the D gene cannot be resolved reliably. From the cysteine up to the phenylalanine, the CDR3 has a length of 14 residues. Kept here is only the CDR3 DNA, which spans 42 bases and is read in frame from base 1. CDR1 is given as SNHLY and CDR2 as FYNNEI, both from the germline V gene. Trimming at the junction amounts to 1 base on V and 2 bases on J, and the germline ends lie 8 bases apart.